Below are 29 T cell receptor beta chains sequenced from a single sample in a study of blood T cell repertoires in COVID-19. This table comes from immunoSEQ multiplex PCR, and its TCRdb copy is limited to in-frame clones, with some not included. The sample holds under 250,000 clones, more than 70% seen once. Input material: peripheral blood. The receptors were sampled from a woman aged 45 to 65 with acute or convalescent COVID-19.

The chain recombines TRBV6-5 with TRBJ2-1, with 11 bases matching TRBD2. Germline V lookup: CDR1 MNHEY, CDR2 SVGAGI. The CDR3 has 14 amino acids. The trim removed 6 bases at V and 8 bases at J, leaving 6 bases unmatched. DNA of the CDR3: TGTGCCAGCAGACTCCTAGCGGGGGGAGATGAGCAGTTCTTC. Amino acids: CASRLLAGGDEQFF.

The genes are TRBV18 and TRBJ2-7; D call uncertain. From germline, CDR1 is KGHSH and CDR2 LQKENI. The CDR3 totals 14 residues. V shed 0 bases and J shed 0 bases, with 6 bases lying between them. In DNA, the CDR3 is TGTGCCAGCTCACCACCGGGCCACTCCTACGAGCAGTACTTC. It is translated as CASSPPGHSYEQYF.

V gene TRBV18 combines with J gene TRBJ2-7, with 9 bases aligning to TRBD1. CDR1 is KGHSH and CDR2 is LQKENI in the germline V gene. Germline trimming cut 3 bases from V and 2 bases from J; bases unmatched to any gene: 8. The CDR3 sequence is 16 residues long. The CDR3 sequence is CASSPVGGQGTYEQYF. The CDR3 nucleotides are TGTGCCAGCTCACCCGTCGGGGGACAGGGTACCTACGAGCAGTACTTC.

The rearrangement uses TRBV7-9 and TRBJ2-1; 9 bases line up with TRBD2. The V and J ends lost 3 bases and 8 bases, in that order; junction bases with no gene match: 5. Germline CDR1 reads SEHNR; CDR2 reads FQNEAQ (reference sequence). This CDR3 has 14 amino acids. The DNA of the CDR3 is TGTGCCAGCAGCTTCTTGCGGGAGGGCGATGAGCAGTTCTTC. Its translation is CASSFLREGDEQFF.

This clone was seen a handful of times. The chain combines TRBV19 with TRBJ2-3, with 7 bases aligning to TRBD2. V trimming: 6 bases; J trimming: 0 bases; junction bases outside the gene matches: 3. The germline V gene has CDR1 LNHDA and CDR2 SQIVND (reference sequence). The CDR3 is 14 residues long. CDR3 sequence reads: CASSGTISTDTQYF. The CDR3 nucleotides are TGTGCCAGTAGCGGGACTATCAGCACAGATACGCAGTATTTT.

The table lists this clone with a count of one. The chain has TRBV23-1 and TRBJ2-3, with 10 bases aligning to TRBD1. TRBV23-1 is annotated as an ORF whose role is uncertain. The junction had 10 bases not matched to a gene; V was cut back by 4 bases and J by 3 bases. The CDR3 has 17 amino acids. CDR3 amino acids: CASSPDRGLRCTDTQYF. CDR3 DNA sequence: TGCGCCAGCAGTCCAGACAGGGGGCTGAGGTGTACAGATACGCAGTATTTT.

This chain uses TRBV29-1 with TRBJ2-1, with D possibly TRBD2 on 6 matching bases. CDR1 and CDR2 from the germline V gene are SQVTM and ANQGSEA. Deletions cut 4 bases from V and 8 bases from J, with 9 bases between. This CDR3 comprises 11 residues. Written as DNA, the CDR3 is TGCAGCGTTGCTCGGGGGTATGAGCAGTTCTTC. Its protein product is CSVARGYEQFF.

The chain carries TRBV5-4 and TRBJ1-6; tentatively, D is TRBD1 (6 bases). CDR3 length equals 16 residues. The germline V and J ends were trimmed by 4 bases and 13 bases, with 24 bases remaining between them. Germline assignment: CDR1 SGHNT and CDR2 YYREEE (reference sequence). CDR3 coding DNA: TGTGCCAGCAGCCATAACCGGGACACAAGCCTCTATCCCCTCCACTTT. As protein: CASSHNRDTSLYPLHF.

CDR3 protein: CASSGAQGRYGYTF. CDR3 DNA: TGTGCCAGCAGTGGCGCACAGGGTCGCTATGGCTACACCTTC. J is TRBJ1-2 and V is TRBV28; D is perhaps TRBD1 (6 bases). The germline gives CDR1 MDHEN, CDR2 SYDVKM. The CDR3 is made up of 14 amino acids. V was cut by 5 bases and J by 4 bases, with 14 bases left in between.

The rearrangement links TRBV3-1 (or the pseudogene TRBV3-2) to TRBJ1-1; no definite D call. Trimming left V 0 bases short and J 9 bases short, with 11 bases between. Germline loops: CDR1 LGHDT, CDR2 YNNKEL (reference sequence). This CDR3 has 13 residues. CDR3 amino acids: CASSQDARDKAFF. As DNA, the CDR3 is TGTGCCAGCAGCCAAGATGCTCGAGACAAAGCTTTCTTT.

CDR3 bases: TGCGCCAGCAGCCAAGGGGGACAGGGCTACGAGCAGTACTTC. Protein product: CASSQGGQGYEQYF. V gene TRBV5-1 combines with J gene TRBJ2-7; 9 bases fit TRBD1. CDR3 length: 14 residues. V lost 4 bases and J lost 3; bases outside the gene matches: 5. CDR1 and CDR2 from the germline V gene are SGHRS and YFSETQ.

The chain carries TRBV20-1 and TRBJ2-5, with D possibly TRBD1 on 6 matching bases. Trimming stripped 3 bases from V and 4 bases from J, with 15 bases between. This CDR3 is 14 amino acids long. The germline V gene has CDR1 DFQATT and CDR2 SNEGSKA (reference sequence). This CDR3 reads CSASIQGFRETQYF. CDR3 nucleotide sequence: TGCAGTGCTAGTATACAGGGTTTTAGAGAGACCCAGTACTTC.

This chain joins TRBV9 and TRBJ2-3; D remains unclear. The CDR3 sequence is 15 residues long. Germline V gene sequence: CDR1 SGDLS, CDR2 YYNGEE. V was clipped by 0 bases and J by 2 bases, with 10 bases between them. CDR3 loop: CASSVDVSITDTQYF. CDR3 coding DNA: TGTGCCAGCAGCGTAGATGTGAGTATCACAGATACGCAGTATTTT.

V and J are TRBV5-6 and TRBJ1-4; 7 nucleotides line up with TRBD1. V dropped 5 bases and J dropped 5; count of bases not matched to a gene: 9. This CDR3 contains 15 residues. CDR1 is SGHDT, CDR2 YYEEEE, per germline. The CDR3 nucleotides are TGTGCCAGCAGTCTAGGGACAGTGACAAATGAAAAACTGTTTTTT. Protein sequence: CASSLGTVTNEKLFF.

This clone appeared many times. Distinct nucleotide sequences in the sample also encode this CDR3. V gene TRBV27 combines with J gene TRBJ2-7; 11 bases are a match to TRBD1. Trimming cost V 3 bases and J 7 bases; bases outside gene matches: 2. The CDR3 covers 13 residues. Germline CDR1 MNHEY, CDR2 SMNVEV (reference sequence). CDR3 sequence reads: CASSFGQGAEQYF. The CDR3 coding sequence is TGTGCCAGCAGTTTCGGACAGGGGGCTGAGCAGTACTTC.

The rearrangement links TRBV6-5 to TRBJ1-5; no definite D call. Looked up from germline, CDR1 is MNHEY and CDR2 is SVGAGI. V lost 7 bases and J lost 3, with 4 bases in between. The CDR3 consists of 11 residues. CDR3 sequence (DNA): TGTGCCAGCACAAACAATCAGCCCCAGCATTTT. Protein product: CASTNNQPQHF.

The chain uses TRBV14 and TRBJ2-3; possibly TRBD1 for D (5 bases). Trimming took 5 bases from V and 9 from J, leaving 15 bases between them. The CDR3 has 13 residues. Germline CDR1 reads SGHDN; CDR2 reads FVKESK. The CDR3: CASSSLGVLTQYF. The CDR3 DNA reads TGTGCCAGCAGCTCATTAGGGGTCCTGACGCAGTATTTT.

The chain carries TRBV6-6 and TRBJ2-1, with 7 bases identical to TRBD1. CDR3 length equals 15 residues. Germline CDR1 and CDR2: MNHNY and SVGAGI (reference sequence). V shed 10 bases, J shed 10 bases, and the junction held 19 bases outside the gene matches. The CDR3 loop reads CATISPGQATSEQFF. The CDR3 DNA is TGTGCCACCATAAGCCCAGGACAGGCTACCTCAGAGCAGTTCTTC.

This clone came up once. The chain couples TRBV5-1 to TRBJ2-2, with 10 bases identical to TRBD2. Germline CDR1 is SGHRS and CDR2 is YFSETQ. The CDR3 is 15 amino acids. V shed 4 bases and J 4 bases; nucleotides not matched to a gene: 4. The CDR3 nucleotides are TGCGCCAGCAGCCTAACTAGCGGGACCACCGGGGAGCTGTTTTTT. Its protein is CASSLTSGTTGELFF.

The chain links TRBV7-9 to TRBJ2-3; TRBD2 matches 8 bases. Trimming at V came to 2 bases and at J to 4 bases, leaving 2 bases not matched to a gene. The CDR3 length is 14 residues. The germline V gene has CDR1 SEHNR and CDR2 FQNEAQ (reference sequence). The CDR3 DNA sequence: TGTGCCAGCAGCTTAACGGGACTAGCAGATACGCAGTATTTT. The encoded protein is CASSLTGLADTQYF.

In its sample, this clone was seen a few times. The chain links TRBV5-6 to TRBJ2-3, with a weak D call TRBD2 (6 bases). The CDR3 totals 15 residues. CDR1 is SGHDT and CDR2 is YYEEEE in the germline V gene. V lost 0 bases and J lost 2, with 10 bases in between. CDR3 residues: CASSLGDWITDTQYF. For the CDR3, the DNA is TGTGCCAGCAGCTTGGGGGACTGGATCACAGATACGCAGTATTTT.

This clone appeared once. The rearrangement uses TRBV30 and TRBJ1-6; TRBD1 aligns across 9 bases. CDR3 size: 14 residues. J was trimmed by 10 bases and V by 4 bases; bases with no gene match: 8. Germline V gene lookup returns CDR1 GTSNPN and CDR2 SVGIG (reference sequence). The CDR3 region is CAWMPGQGVSPLHF. The CDR3 DNA follows: TGTGCCTGGATGCCGGGACAGGGAGTCTCACCCCTCCACTTT.

This rearrangement joins TRBV18 to TRBJ1-1; no reliable D call. The V and J ends lost 4 bases and 8 bases respectively, with 11 bases between them. The V gene's germline CDR1 is KGHSH and CDR2 LQKENI. The CDR3 is made up of 12 amino acids. The CDR3: CASSQVGQEAFF. The CDR3 nucleotides read TGTGCCAGCTCACAAGTTGGGCAGGAAGCTTTCTTT.

This clone was seen only a few times. Other nucleotide sequences from this sample produce the same CDR3. The V and J genes are TRBV29-1 and TRBJ1-5; D perhaps matches TRBD1 (6 bases). Germline values: CDR1 SQVTM, CDR2 ANQGSEA. CDR3 length equals 14 residues. V was cut by 0 bases and J by 6 bases, with 12 bases left in between. The chain's CDR3 is CSVEDGGAGQPQHF. CDR3 DNA: TGCAGCGTTGAAGATGGGGGGGCGGGTCAGCCCCAGCATTTT.

The rearrangement joins TRBV28 to TRBJ1-2; D may be TRBD1 (5 bases). The V end lost 6 bases, the J end lost 4 bases, and 9 bases lay between the germline ends. CDR3 length: 12 residues. CDR1 MDHEN and CDR2 SYDVKM come from the germline V gene. The DNA of the CDR3 is TGTGCCAGCAGAGGGGTCGGCTATGGCTACACCTTC. Its translation is CASRGVGYGYTF.

CDR3 in amino acids: CASRHGGGRNTEAFF. In nucleotides, the CDR3 is TGTGCCAGCAGGCACGGGGGGGGGAGGAACACTGAAGCTTTCTTT. This chain joins TRBV11-2 and TRBJ1-1; D possibly corresponds to TRBD1 (5 bases). This CDR3 contains 15 residues. The V gene's germline CDR1 is SGHAT and CDR2 FQNNGV. V lost 6 bases and J lost 1, with 15 bases in between.

V is TRBV6-1 and J is TRBJ1-1; D uncertain. V dropped 3 bases and J dropped 1 base, with 9 bases sitting between them. The CDR3 has 14 amino acids. The germline CDR1 and CDR2 sequences are MNHNS and SASEGT. In nucleotides, the CDR3 is TGTGCCAGCAGTGAGTGGCATCCGAACACTGAAGCTTTCTTT. Translated: CASSEWHPNTEAFF.

This chain uses TRBV11-2 with TRBJ2-5, with unresolved D. The CDR3 has 14 residues. Germline CDR1 SGHAT, CDR2 FQNNGV. V was cut by 5 bases and J by 4 bases, with 14 bases left in between. CDR3 DNA sequence: TGTGCCAGCAGCCCTCGAGGTGGAGTAGAGACCCAGTACTTC. The encoded protein is CASSPRGGVETQYF.

The rearrangement uses TRBV3-1 (or the pseudogene TRBV3-2) and TRBJ1-3; the match to TRBD1 covers 8 bases. J was trimmed by 0 bases and V by 4 bases; bases with no gene match: 5. The V gene's germline CDR1 is LGHDT and CDR2 YNNKEL (reference sequence). This CDR3 is 16 amino acids long. CDR3 loop: CASSLTGANSGNTIYF. The DNA for the CDR3 is TGTGCCAGCAGCCTGACAGGGGCCAACTCTGGAAACACCATATATTTT.